This TCR beta chain was recovered during a study of regulatory T cells in long-lasting Graves disease. Across the study: Graves' patients (newly diagnosed) had been on antithyroid drugs under 3 months.

Germline CDR1 reads MNHEY; CDR2 reads SVGEGT. This CDR3 region has 16 residues. Trimming took off 6 bases at V and 4 bases at J, with 18 bases between the two ends. HTBI primers from iRepertoire and Arm-PCR of CDR3 regions yielded the TCR beta libraries. TCRdb recomputed calls from the multiplex PCR reads with MiXCR, one row per CDR3 protein. The table has a few hundred thousand distinct CDR3 sequences, approximately 18% seen once. Specified time point: newly diagnosed GD, antithyroid drugs for less than 3 months. PBMC-extracted RNA yielded the TCR library. Details on this clonotype: Its target is not known.

Study-wide points: New patients shared some 980 public clonotypes, and persistent patients shared more, with about 2,500. Favored gene segments in persistent disease were TRBV28, TRBJ1-2 and TRBJ2-5.

In addition, the sample was reused for a study of T cells in Graves' hyperthyroidism and ophthalmopathy. That publication notes: Each diagnosis drew on symptoms, thyroxine, TRAb, thyroid ultrasound and orbital computed tomography findings.

The chain links TRBV6-2 or TRBV6-3 to TRBJ2-2; D is ambiguous. The sequenced sample was peripheral blood mononuclear cells (PBMCs), obtained at new diagnosis, from a patient treated with antithyroid drugs. This receptor was identified in a woman in her 30s with Graves disease. The CDR3 loop is CASSNQDLGRTGELFF. The CDR3 DNA is TGTGCCAGCAGCAACCAGGACCTAGGACGCACCGGGGAGCTGTTTTTT.